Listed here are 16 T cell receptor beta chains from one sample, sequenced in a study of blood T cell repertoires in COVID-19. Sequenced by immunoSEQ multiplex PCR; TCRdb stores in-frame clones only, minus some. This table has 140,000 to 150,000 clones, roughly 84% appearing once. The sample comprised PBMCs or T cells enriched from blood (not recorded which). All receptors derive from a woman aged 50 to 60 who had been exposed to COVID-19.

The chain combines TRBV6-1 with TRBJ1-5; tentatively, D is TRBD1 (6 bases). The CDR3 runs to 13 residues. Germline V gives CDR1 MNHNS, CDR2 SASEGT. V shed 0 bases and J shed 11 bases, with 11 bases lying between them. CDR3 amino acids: CASSEAVGGAQHF. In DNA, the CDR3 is TGTGCCAGCAGTGAAGCGGTAGGGGGAGCCCAGCATTTT.

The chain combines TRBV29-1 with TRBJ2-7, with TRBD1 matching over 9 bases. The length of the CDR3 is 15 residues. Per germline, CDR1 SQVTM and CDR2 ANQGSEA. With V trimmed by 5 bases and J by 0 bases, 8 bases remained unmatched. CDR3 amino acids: CSVRHRGLSSYEQYF. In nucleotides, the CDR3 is TGCAGCGTTAGACACAGGGGGCTTAGCTCCTACGAGCAGTACTTC.

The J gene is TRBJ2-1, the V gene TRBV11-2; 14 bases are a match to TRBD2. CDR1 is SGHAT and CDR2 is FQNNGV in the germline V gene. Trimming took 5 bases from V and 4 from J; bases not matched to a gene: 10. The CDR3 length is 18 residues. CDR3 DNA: TGTGCCAGCAGCCCCCGGGGGGGGACTAGCGGGAGATACAATGAGCAGTTCTTC. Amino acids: CASSPRGGTSGRYNEQFF.

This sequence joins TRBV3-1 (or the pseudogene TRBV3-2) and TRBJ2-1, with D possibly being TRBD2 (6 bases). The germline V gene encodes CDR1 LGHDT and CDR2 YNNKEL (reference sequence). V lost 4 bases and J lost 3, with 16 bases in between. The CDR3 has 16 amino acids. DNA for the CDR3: TGTGCCAGCAGCCTTACTAGCTCCGGCCTCTACAATGAGCAGTTCTTC. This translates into CASSLTSSGLYNEQFF.

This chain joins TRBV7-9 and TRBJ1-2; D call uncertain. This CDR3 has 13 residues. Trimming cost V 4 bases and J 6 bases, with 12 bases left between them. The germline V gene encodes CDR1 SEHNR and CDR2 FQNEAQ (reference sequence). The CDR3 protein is CASSSRWADGYTF. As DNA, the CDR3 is TGTGCCAGCAGCTCCCGTTGGGCTGATGGCTACACCTTC.

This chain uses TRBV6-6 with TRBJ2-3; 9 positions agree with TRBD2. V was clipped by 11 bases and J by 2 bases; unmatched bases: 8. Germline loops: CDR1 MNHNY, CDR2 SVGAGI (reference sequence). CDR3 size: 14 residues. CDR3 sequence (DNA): TGTGCCGTCCAGACTAGCGGAATCACAGATACGCAGTATTTT. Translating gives CAVQTSGITDTQYF.

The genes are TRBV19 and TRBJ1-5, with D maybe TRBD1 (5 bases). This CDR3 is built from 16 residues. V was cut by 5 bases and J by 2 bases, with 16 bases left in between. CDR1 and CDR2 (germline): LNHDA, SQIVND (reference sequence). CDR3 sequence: CASSVTGGWGNQPQHF. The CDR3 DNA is TGTGCCAGTAGTGTTACAGGTGGATGGGGCAATCAGCCCCAGCATTTT.

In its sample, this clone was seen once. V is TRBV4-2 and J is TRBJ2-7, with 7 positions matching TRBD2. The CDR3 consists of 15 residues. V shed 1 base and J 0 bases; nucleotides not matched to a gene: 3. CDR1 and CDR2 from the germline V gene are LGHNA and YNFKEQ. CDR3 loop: CASSQVRGSSYEQYF. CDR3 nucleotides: TGTGCCAGCAGCCAAGTCCGCGGGAGCTCCTACGAGCAGTACTTC.

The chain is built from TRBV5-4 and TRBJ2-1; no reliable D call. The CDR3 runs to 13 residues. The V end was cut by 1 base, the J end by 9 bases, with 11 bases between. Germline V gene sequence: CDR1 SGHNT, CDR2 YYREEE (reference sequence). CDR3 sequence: CASSLNELGEQFF. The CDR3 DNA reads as TGTGCCAGCAGCTTGAATGAGCTTGGTGAGCAGTTCTTC.

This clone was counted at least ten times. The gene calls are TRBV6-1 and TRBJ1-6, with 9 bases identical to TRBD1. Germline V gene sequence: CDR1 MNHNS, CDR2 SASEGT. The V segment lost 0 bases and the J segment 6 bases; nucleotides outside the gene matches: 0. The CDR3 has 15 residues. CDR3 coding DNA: TGTGCCAGCAGTGAAGCGACAGGGGGTAATTCACCCCTCCACTTT. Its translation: CASSEATGGNSPLHF.

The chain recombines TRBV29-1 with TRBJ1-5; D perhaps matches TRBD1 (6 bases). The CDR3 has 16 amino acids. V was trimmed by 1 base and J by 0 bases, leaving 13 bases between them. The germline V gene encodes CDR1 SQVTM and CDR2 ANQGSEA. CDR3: CSVEGSGQHSNQPQHF. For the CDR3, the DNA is TGCAGCGTTGAAGGGTCTGGACAGCATAGCAATCAGCCCCAGCATTTT.

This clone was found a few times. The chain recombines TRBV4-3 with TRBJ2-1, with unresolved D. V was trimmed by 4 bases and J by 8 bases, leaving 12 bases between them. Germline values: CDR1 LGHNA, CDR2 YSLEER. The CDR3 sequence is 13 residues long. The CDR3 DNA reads TGCGCCAGCAGCCCCCCGGGTTGGGATGAGCAGTTCTTC. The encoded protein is CASSPPGWDEQFF.

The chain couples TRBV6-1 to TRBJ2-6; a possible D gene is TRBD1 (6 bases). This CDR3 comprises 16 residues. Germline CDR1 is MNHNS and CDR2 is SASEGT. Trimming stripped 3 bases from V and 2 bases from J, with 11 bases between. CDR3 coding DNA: TGTGCCAGCAGTGATCTATGGACAGCTGGGGCCAACGTCCTGACTTTC. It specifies CASSDLWTAGANVLTF.

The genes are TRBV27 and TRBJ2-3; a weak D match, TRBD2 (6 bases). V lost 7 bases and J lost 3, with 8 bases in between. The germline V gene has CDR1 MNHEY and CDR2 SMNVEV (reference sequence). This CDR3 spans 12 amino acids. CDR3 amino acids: CASMGGTDTQYF. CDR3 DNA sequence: TGTGCCAGCATGGGGGGTACAGATACGCAGTATTTT.

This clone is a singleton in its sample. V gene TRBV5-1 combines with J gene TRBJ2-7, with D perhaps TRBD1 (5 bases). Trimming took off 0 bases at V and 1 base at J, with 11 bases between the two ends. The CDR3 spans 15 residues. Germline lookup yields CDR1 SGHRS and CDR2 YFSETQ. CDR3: CASSLVLGESYEQYF. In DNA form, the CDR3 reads TGCGCCAGCAGCTTGGTTCTAGGGGAATCCTACGAGCAGTACTTC.

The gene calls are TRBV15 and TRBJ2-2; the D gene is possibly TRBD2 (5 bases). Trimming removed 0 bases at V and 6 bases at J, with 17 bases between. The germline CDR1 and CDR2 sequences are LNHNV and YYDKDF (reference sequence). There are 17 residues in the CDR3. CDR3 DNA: TGTGCCACCAGCAGAGATTTGCGGGCCGACGTTTCCGGGGAGCTGTTTTTT. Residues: CATSRDLRADVSGELFF. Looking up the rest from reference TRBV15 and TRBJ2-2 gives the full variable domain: DAMVIQNPRYQVTQFGKPVTLSCSQTLNHNVMYWYQQKSSQAPKLLFHYYDKDFNNEADTPDNFQSRRPNTSFCFLDIRSPGLGDTAMYLCATSRDLRADVSGELFFGEGSRLTVL.